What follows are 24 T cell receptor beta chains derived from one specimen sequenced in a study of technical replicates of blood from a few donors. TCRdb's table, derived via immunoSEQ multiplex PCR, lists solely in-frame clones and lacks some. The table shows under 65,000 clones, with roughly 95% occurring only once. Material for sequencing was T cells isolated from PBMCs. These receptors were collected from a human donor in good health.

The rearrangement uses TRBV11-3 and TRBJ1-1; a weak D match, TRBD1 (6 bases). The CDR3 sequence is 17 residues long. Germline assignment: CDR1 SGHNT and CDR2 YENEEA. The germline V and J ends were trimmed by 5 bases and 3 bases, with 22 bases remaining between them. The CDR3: CASSTITGREVHTEAFF. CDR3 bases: TGTGCCAGCAGCACAATCACAGGGCGCGAAGTGCACACTGAAGCTTTCTTT.

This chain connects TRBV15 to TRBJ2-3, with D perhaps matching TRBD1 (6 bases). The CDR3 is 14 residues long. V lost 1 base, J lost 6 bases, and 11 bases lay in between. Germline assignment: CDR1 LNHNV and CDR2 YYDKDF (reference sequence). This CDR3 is CATSRAGDTDTQYF. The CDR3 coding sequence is TGTGCCACCAGCAGAGCAGGGGATACGGATACGCAGTATTTT.

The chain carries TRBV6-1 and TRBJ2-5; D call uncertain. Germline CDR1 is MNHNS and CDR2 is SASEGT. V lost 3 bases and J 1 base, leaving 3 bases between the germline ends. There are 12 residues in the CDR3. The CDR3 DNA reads TGTGCCAGCAGTGACATCCAAGAGACCCAGTACTTC. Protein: CASSDIQETQYF.

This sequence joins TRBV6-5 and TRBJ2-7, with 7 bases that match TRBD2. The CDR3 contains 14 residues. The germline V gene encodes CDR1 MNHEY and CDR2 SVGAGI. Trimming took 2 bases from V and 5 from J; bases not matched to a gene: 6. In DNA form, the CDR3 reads TGTGCCAGCAGTTACCGGAGCGGGACCAACGAGCAGTACTTC. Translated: CASSYRSGTNEQYF.

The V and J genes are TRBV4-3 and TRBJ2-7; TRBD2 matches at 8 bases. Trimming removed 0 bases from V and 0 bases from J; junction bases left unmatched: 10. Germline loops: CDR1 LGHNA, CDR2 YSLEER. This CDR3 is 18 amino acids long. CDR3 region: CASSQDLSAGGLSYEQYF. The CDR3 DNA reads TGCGCCAGCAGCCAAGATTTATCTGCGGGAGGACTCTCCTACGAGCAGTACTTC.

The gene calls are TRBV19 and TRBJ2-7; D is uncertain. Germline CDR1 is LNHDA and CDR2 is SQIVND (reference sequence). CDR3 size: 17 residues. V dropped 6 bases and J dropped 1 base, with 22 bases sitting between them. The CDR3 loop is CASSNPKSASNSYEQYF. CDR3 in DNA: TGTGCCAGTAGCAACCCTAAAAGCGCCTCGAATTCCTACGAGCAGTACTTC.

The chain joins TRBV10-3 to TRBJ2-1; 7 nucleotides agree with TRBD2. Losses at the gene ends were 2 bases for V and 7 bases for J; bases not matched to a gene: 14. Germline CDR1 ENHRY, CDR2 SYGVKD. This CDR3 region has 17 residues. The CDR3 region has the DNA TGTGCCATCAGTGAGCCCACTCCTAGGGAGGGTACGAATGAGCAGTTCTTC. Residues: CAISEPTPREGTNEQFF.

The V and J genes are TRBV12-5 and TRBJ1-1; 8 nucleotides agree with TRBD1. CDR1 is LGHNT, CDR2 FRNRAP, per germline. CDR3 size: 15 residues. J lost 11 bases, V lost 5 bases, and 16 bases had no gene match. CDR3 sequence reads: CASGPRESQGARAFF. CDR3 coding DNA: TGTGCTAGTGGTCCCCGGGAGAGCCAGGGGGCGCGGGCTTTCTTT.

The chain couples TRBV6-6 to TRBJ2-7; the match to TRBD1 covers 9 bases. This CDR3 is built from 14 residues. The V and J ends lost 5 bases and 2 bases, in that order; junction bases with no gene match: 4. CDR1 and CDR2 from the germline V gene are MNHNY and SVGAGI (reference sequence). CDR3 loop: CASSAGTGTYEQYF. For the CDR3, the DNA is TGTGCCAGCAGTGCCGGGACAGGGACCTACGAGCAGTACTTC.

The CDR3 bases are TGTGCCAGCAGCTATGGGACAGGGGCGGCCTACGAGCAGTACTTC. Its translation: CASSYGTGAAYEQYF. The chain is built from TRBV5-8 and TRBJ2-7; 10 nucleotides line up with TRBD1. Germline CDR1 is SGHTS and CDR2 is YDEGEE. The junction had 5 bases not matched to a gene; V was cut back by 3 bases and J by 2 bases. The length of the CDR3 is 15 residues.

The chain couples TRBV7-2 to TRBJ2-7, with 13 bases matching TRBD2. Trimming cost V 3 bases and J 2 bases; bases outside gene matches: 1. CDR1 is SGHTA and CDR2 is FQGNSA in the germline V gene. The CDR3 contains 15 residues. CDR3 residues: CASSFTSGGAYEQYF. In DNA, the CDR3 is TGTGCCAGCAGCTTCACTAGCGGGGGGGCCTACGAGCAGTACTTC.

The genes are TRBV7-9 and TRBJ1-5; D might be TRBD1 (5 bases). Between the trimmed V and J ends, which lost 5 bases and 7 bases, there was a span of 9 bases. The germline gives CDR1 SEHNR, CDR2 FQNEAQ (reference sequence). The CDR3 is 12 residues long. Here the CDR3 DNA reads TGTGCCAGCAGCCGACAGCTCCAGCCCCAGCATTTT. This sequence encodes CASSRQLQPQHF. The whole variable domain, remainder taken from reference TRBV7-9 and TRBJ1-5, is DTGVSQNPRHKITKRGQNVTFRCDPISEHNRLYWYRQTLGQGPEFLTYFQNEAQLEKSRLLSDRFSAERPKGSFSTLEIQRTEQGDSAMYLCASSRQLQPQHFGDGTRLSIL.

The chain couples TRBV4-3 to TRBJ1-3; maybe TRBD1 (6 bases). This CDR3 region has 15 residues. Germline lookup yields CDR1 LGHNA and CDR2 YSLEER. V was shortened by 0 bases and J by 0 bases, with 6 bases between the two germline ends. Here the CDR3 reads CASSQDRGSGNTIYF. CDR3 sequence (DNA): TGCGCCAGCAGCCAAGACAGGGGCTCTGGAAACACCATATATTTT.

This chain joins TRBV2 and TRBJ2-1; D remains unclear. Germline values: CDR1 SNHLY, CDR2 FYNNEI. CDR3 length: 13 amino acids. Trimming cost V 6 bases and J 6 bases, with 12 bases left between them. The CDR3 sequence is CASSGRTANEQFF. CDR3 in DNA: TGTGCCAGCAGCGGTAGAACCGCCAATGAGCAGTTCTTC.

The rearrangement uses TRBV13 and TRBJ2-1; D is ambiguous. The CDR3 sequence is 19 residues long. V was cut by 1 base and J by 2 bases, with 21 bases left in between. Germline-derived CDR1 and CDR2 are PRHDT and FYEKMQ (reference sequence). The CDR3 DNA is TGTGCCAGCAGCTTAGTCCCGGGTGGGTTCGATCTTACCTACAATGAGCAGTTCTTC. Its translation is CASSLVPGGFDLTYNEQFF.

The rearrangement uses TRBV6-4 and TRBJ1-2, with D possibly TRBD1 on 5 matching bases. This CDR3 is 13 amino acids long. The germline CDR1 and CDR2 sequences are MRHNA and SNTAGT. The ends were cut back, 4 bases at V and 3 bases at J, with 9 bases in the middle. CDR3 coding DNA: TGTGCCAGCAGTGGTGACAGCCACTATGGCTACACCTTC. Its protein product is CASSGDSHYGYTF.

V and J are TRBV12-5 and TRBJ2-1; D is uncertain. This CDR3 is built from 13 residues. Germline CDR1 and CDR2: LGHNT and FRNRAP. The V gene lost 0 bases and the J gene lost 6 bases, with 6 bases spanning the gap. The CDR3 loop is CASGLVAGNEQFF. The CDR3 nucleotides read TGTGCTAGTGGTTTGGTAGCCGGCAATGAGCAGTTCTTC.

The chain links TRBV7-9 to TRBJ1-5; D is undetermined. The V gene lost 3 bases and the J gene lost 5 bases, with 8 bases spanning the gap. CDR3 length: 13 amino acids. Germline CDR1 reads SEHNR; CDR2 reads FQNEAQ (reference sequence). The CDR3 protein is CASSLEGYQPQHF. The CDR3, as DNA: TGTGCCAGCAGCTTGGAGGGTTATCAGCCCCAGCATTTT.

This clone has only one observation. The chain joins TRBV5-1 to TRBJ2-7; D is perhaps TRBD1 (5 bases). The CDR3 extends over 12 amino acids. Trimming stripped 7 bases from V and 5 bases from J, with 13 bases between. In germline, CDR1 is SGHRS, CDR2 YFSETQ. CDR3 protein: CASSRVSDEQYF. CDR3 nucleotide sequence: TGCGCCAGCTCCAGGGTTAGTGACGAGCAGTACTTC.

CDR3: CASSEPKGSGRANEQFF. The CDR3, as DNA: TGCGCCAGCAGTGAGCCGAAGGGTAGCGGGAGGGCGAATGAGCAGTTCTTC. The genes are TRBV10-2 and TRBJ2-1; 11 bases are shared with TRBD2. Germline V gives CDR1 WSHSY, CDR2 SAAADI. This CDR3 has 17 residues. V lost 2 bases, J lost 7 bases, and 10 bases stayed unmatched.

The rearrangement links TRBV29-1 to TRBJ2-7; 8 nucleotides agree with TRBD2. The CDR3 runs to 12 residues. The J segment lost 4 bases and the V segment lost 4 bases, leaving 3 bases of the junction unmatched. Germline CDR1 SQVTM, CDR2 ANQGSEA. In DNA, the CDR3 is TGCAGCGTTGTATCGGGAGGGTACGAGCAGTACTTC. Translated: CSVVSGGYEQYF.

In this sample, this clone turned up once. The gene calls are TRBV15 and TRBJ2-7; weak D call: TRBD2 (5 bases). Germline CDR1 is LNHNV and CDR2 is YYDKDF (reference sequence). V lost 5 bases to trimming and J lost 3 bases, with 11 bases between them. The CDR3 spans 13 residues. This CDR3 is CATSGSQSYEQYF. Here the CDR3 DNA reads TGTGCCACCAGCGGGAGCCAGAGCTACGAGCAGTACTTC.

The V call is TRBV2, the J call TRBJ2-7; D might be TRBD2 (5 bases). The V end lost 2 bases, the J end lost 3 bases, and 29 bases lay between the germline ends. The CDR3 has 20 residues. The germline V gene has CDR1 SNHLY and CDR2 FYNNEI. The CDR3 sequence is CASSENLAGTRLATIYEQYF. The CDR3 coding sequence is TGTGCCAGCAGTGAAAACTTGGCGGGTACCCGTTTAGCCACGATCTACGAGCAGTACTTC.

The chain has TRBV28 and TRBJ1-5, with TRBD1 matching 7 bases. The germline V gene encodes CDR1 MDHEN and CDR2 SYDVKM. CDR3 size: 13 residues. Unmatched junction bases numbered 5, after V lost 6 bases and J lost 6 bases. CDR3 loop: CASSRDRSQPQHF. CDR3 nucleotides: TGTGCCAGCAGCCGGGACAGAAGTCAGCCCCAGCATTTT.